This TCR beta chain was obtained from a study of metastatic and nonmetastatic thyroid tumors. Study-level background: Samples came from malignant and benign thyroid patients, and repertoires were compared across blood and tumor or nodule tissue.

Many counts were recorded for this clone. Its antigen is undetermined. All patients were untreated before thyroid surgery. The CDR3 sequence is 19 residues long. The V gene's germline CDR1 is LGHDT and CDR2 YNNKEL (reference sequence). V shed 0 bases, J shed 7 bases, and the junction held 15 bases outside the gene matches. Per the original methods: Construction of a distant-metastasis classifier for papillary thyroid cancer relied on CDR3 differences across clinicopathological groups. TCRdb called clones again from the PCR reads with MiXCR. None of the V and J calls come from the authors' own analysis; TCRdb made them. The sample holds approximately 65,000 clones, approximately 4.1% seen once. General observations from the study: Reports indicated that malignant thyroid tumors showed significantly higher TCR beta diversity than benign nodules did, in blood and tumor.

V usage is TRBV3-1 and J usage is TRBJ1-4; TRBD1 agrees at 9 bases. The sample comprised blood. The clonotype originates from a female donor with papillary thyroid cancer or a benign thyroid nodule (not recorded which). Some clones in this sample may be carry-over from other donors' samples. As DNA, the CDR3 is TGTGCCAGCAGCCAAGAATTGGTAGGGACAGGGTATCGGGGTGAAAAACTGTTTTTT. The encoded protein is CASSQELVGTGYRGEKLFF. The variable domain in full, with the rest retrieved from reference TRBV3-1 and TRBJ1-4, is DTAVSQTPKYLVTQMGNDKSIKCEQNLGHDTMYWYKQDSKKFLKIMFSYNNKELIINETVPNRFSPKSPDKAHLNLHINSLELGDSAVYFCASSQELVGTGYRGEKLFFGSGTQLSVL.